These 27 T cell receptor beta chains came from one sample sequenced in a study of blood T cell repertoires in COVID-19. Sequencing used immunoSEQ multiplex PCR; TCRdb keeps in-frame clones, though not all of them. Of about 60,000 clones listed, 70% to 85% are singletons. Sample: peripheral blood. The receptors shown here come from a man aged 55 to 70 with acute or convalescent COVID-19.

V gene TRBV28 combines with J gene TRBJ2-5, with D perhaps TRBD1 (5 bases). Germline CDR1 is MDHEN and CDR2 is SYDVKM. The V end was cut by 3 bases, the J end by 7 bases, with 12 bases between. There are 13 residues in the CDR3. The CDR3 spells CASSFGAGATQYF. The CDR3 DNA sequence: TGTGCCAGCAGTTTCGGCGCTGGGGCGACCCAGTACTTC.

The chain combines TRBV25-1 with TRBJ1-3; D is ambiguous. Germline CDR1 is MGHDK and CDR2 is SYGVNS. The CDR3 extends over 13 amino acids. The V and J ends lost 8 bases and 0 bases respectively, with 8 bases between them. In nucleotides, the CDR3 is TGTGCCAGCGGCCGTGGCTCTGGAAACACCATATATTTT. Protein sequence: CASGRGSGNTIYF.

This chain uses TRBV20-1 with TRBJ2-2; TRBD1 might be the D (5 bases). V was cut by 3 bases and J by 0 bases, with 8 bases left in between. The CDR3 runs 14 residues. CDR1 is DFQATT, CDR2 SNEGSKA, per germline (reference sequence). CDR3 in amino acids: CSASLRANTGELFF. DNA of the CDR3: TGCAGTGCTAGTCTCAGGGCGAACACCGGGGAGCTGTTTTTT.

This sequence joins TRBV2 and TRBJ1-6; 7 bases match TRBD1. This CDR3 spans 14 amino acids. Germline CDR1 SNHLY, CDR2 FYNNEI. The V gene end was trimmed by 5 bases and the J gene end by 10 bases; junction bases not matched to a gene: 8. CDR3 region: CASSIDRVESPLHF. CDR3 nucleotides: TGTGCCAGCAGTATCGACAGGGTAGAATCACCCCTCCACTTT.

This chain uses TRBV6-2 or TRBV6-3 with TRBJ1-5, with 10 bases that match TRBD1. The CDR3 extends over 18 amino acids. CDR1 is MNHEY, CDR2 SVGEGT, per germline. The junction had 7 bases not matched to a gene; V was cut back by 0 bases and J by 2 bases. The CDR3 reads CASSYSGTGDGRNQPQHF. CDR3 nucleotides: TGTGCCAGCAGTTACTCCGGGACAGGGGATGGTCGCAATCAGCCCCAGCATTTT.

The chain carries TRBV5-8 and TRBJ1-2; D perhaps matches TRBD1 (6 bases). V was cut by 5 bases and J by 4 bases, with 12 bases left in between. Germline V gene lookup returns CDR1 SGHTS and CDR2 YDEGEE. CDR3 size: 13 residues. DNA for the CDR3: TGTGCCAGCAGTCTGCAGGGGACCTATGGCTACACCTTC. Its protein product is CASSLQGTYGYTF.

The chain is built from TRBV7-9 and TRBJ1-3, with TRBD1 matching 9 bases. Germline V gene sequence: CDR1 SEHNR, CDR2 FQNEAQ (reference sequence). The CDR3 is 16 amino acids. V lost 4 bases, J lost 2 bases, and 6 bases stayed unmatched. The CDR3, as DNA: TGTGCCAGCAGCTCGGGACAGGGTACCGCTGGAAACACCATATATTTT. The encoded protein is CASSSGQGTAGNTIYF.

The chain joins TRBV5-1 to TRBJ2-3; 8 bases fit TRBD2. There are 15 residues in the CDR3. V shed 4 bases and J 1 base; nucleotides not matched to a gene: 5. Germline CDR1 is SGHRS and CDR2 is YFSETQ. The CDR3 region has the DNA TGCGCCAGCAGCATCGGGGGGGGGCGCACAGATACGCAGTATTTT. Protein product: CASSIGGGRTDTQYF.

This sequence joins TRBV11-3 and TRBJ1-4, with TRBD1 identical over 7 bases. V gave up 1 base and J gave up 0 bases; unmatched junction bases: 5. Germline loops: CDR1 SGHNT, CDR2 YENEEA. This CDR3 spans 17 amino acids. The CDR3 DNA reads as TGTGCCAGCAGCTTAGTCGGGACAGCCGCAACTAATGAAAAACTGTTTTTT. Translated, it gives CASSLVGTAATNEKLFF.

This rearrangement joins TRBV30 to TRBJ1-5; no firm D call. V was cut by 1 base and J by 5 bases, with 9 bases left in between. Germline V gene lookup returns CDR1 GTSNPN and CDR2 SVGIG (reference sequence). CDR3 length equals 13 residues. The CDR3 nucleotides read TGTGCCTGGAGTGCTAGGGAGGATCAGCCCCAGCATTTT. Translated: CAWSAREDQPQHF. Supplemented by reference TRBV30 and TRBJ1-5, the full variable domain reads SQTIHQWPATLVQPVGSPLSLECTVEGTSNPNLYWYRQAAGRGLQLLFYSVGIGQISSEVPQNLSASRPQDRQFILSSKKLLLSDSGFYLCAWSAREDQPQHFGDGTRLSIL.

V gene TRBV7-9 combines with J gene TRBJ1-3; possible D gene TRBD1, 6 bases. The CDR3 runs to 16 residues. Germline lookup yields CDR1 SEHNR and CDR2 FQNEAQ (reference sequence). V lost 1 base, J lost 4 bases, and 14 bases lay in between. Here the CDR3 reads CASSLDYRDDGNTIYF. CDR3 DNA: TGTGCCAGCAGCTTAGATTACAGGGACGACGGAAACACCATATATTTT.

This chain connects TRBV5-6 to TRBJ2-7; 7 bases fit TRBD1. The CDR3 contains 17 residues. The germline CDR1 and CDR2 sequences are SGHDT and YYEEEE. The ends lost 2 bases at V and 3 bases at J; junction bases unmatched: 14. The CDR3 reads CASSFGGQGTDVYEQYF. The CDR3 bases are TGTGCCAGCAGCTTTGGGGGCCAGGGGACAGATGTCTACGAGCAGTACTTC.

The chain has TRBV18 and TRBJ1-5; D gene ambiguous. V was trimmed by 3 bases and J by 7 bases, leaving 22 bases between them. From germline, CDR1 is KGHSH and CDR2 LQKENI. The CDR3 contains 17 residues. CDR3 protein: CASSPLRSREGGQPQHF. Written as DNA, the CDR3 is TGTGCCAGCTCACCCCTTAGGTCACGGGAGGGTGGACAGCCCCAGCATTTT.

The rearrangement joins TRBV18 to TRBJ1-1; a weak D match, TRBD1 (5 bases). There are 15 residues in the CDR3. Deletions cut 4 bases from V and 5 bases from J, with 17 bases between. In germline, CDR1 is KGHSH, CDR2 LQKENI. CDR3 region: CASSRDPGRDTEAFF. In DNA form, the CDR3 reads TGTGCCAGCTCACGGGATCCAGGGAGGGATACTGAAGCTTTCTTT. Together with reference TRBV18 and TRBJ1-1, the CDR3 gives the full variable domain: NAGVMQNPRHLVRRRGQEARLRCSPMKGHSHVYWYRQLPEEGLKFMVYLQKENIIDESGMPKERFSAEFPKEGPSILRIQQVVRGDSAAYFCASSRDPGRDTEAFFGQGTRLTVV.

V is TRBV27 and J is TRBJ2-7, with D possibly being TRBD1 (5 bases). V lost 5 bases, J lost 5 bases, and 7 bases lay in between. The CDR3 extends over 11 amino acids. Germline lookup yields CDR1 MNHEY and CDR2 SMNVEV (reference sequence). The CDR3 region has the DNA TGTGCCAGCAGTAGGGGCAACGAGCAGTACTTC. Encoded protein: CASSRGNEQYF.

This clone was detected only once. The rearrangement links TRBV28 to TRBJ1-1, with 9 bases aligning to TRBD1. CDR3 length: 15 residues. J gave up 3 bases and V 5 bases, and 7 bases lay outside the gene matches. Germline V gives CDR1 MDHEN, CDR2 SYDVKM. This chain's CDR3 is CASSTGQGRHTEAFF. The CDR3 DNA reads TGTGCCAGCAGTACTGGACAGGGGAGGCACACTGAAGCTTTCTTT.

The chain carries TRBV5-4 and TRBJ2-5; 12 positions agree with TRBD2. The V gene's germline CDR1 is SGHNT and CDR2 YYREEE (reference sequence). The CDR3 has 16 amino acids. V was pared by 3 bases and J by 0 bases, with 3 bases of the junction left unmatched. In DNA form, the CDR3 reads TGTGCCAGCAGCTCCGGACTAGCGGGGAACCAAGAGACCCAGTACTTC. Protein sequence: CASSSGLAGNQETQYF.

The CDR3 DNA sequence: TGCGCCAGCAGCCAAGATCCCCCGGTGGCAGGGAGGAACTATGGCTACACCTTC. Encoded protein: CASSQDPPVAGRNYGYTF. The chain recombines TRBV4-1 with TRBJ1-2; weak D call: TRBD1 (5 bases). Trimming pared 0 bases from V and 2 bases from J, leaving 19 bases between. Germline lookup yields CDR1 MGHRA and CDR2 YSYEKL. The CDR3 spans 18 residues.

J is TRBJ1-5 and V is TRBV21-1; no check of the table's D call, TRBD1, against the DNA was made. TRBV21-1 is deemed a pseudogene. The CDR3 is 16 amino acids. CDR3 amino acids: CASSKGGRGFLQPQHF. The CDR3 DNA is TGTGCCAGCAGCAAAGGAGGCAGGGGATTCTTGCAGCCCCAGCATTTT.

This chain uses TRBV6-1 with TRBJ1-2; possibly TRBD1 for D (5 bases). This CDR3 region has 15 residues. Germline assignment: CDR1 MNHNS and CDR2 SASEGT. V lost 2 bases to trimming and J lost 4 bases, with 14 bases between them. CDR3: CASSESGDAGYGYTF. CDR3 coding DNA: TGTGCCAGCAGTGAAAGCGGGGACGCCGGCTATGGCTACACCTTC.

The V call is TRBV6-6, the J call TRBJ2-7; the D gene is possibly TRBD1 (7 bases). The CDR3 contains 13 residues. The germline V and J ends were trimmed by 10 bases and 0 bases, with 13 bases remaining between them. The V gene's germline CDR1 is MNHNY and CDR2 SVGAGI (reference sequence). In nucleotides, the CDR3 is TGTGCCACCAGGGGGGCTTCCTCCTACGAGCAGTACTTC. Its protein is CATRGASSYEQYF.

V gene TRBV7-2 combines with J gene TRBJ2-2, with 8 bases matching TRBD2. The germline gives CDR1 SGHTA, CDR2 FQGNSA. The CDR3 runs to 14 residues. The trim removed 6 bases at V and 3 bases at J, leaving 3 bases unmatched. The CDR3 nucleotides read TGTGCCAGCAGAAGAGCGGGGGACACCGGGGAGCTGTTTTTT. Protein product: CASRRAGDTGELFF.

The chain uses TRBV5-1 and TRBJ1-4, with D possibly matching TRBD1 (6 bases). V was trimmed by 0 bases and J by 6 bases, leaving 15 bases between them. The CDR3 has 16 residues. Germline CDR1 reads SGHRS; CDR2 reads YFSETQ. The CDR3 nucleotides read TGCGCCAGCAGCTTGGGAGATACAGGGTACCATGAAAAACTGTTTTTT. Residues: CASSLGDTGYHEKLFF.

This clone was detected only a few times. J is TRBJ1-2 and V is TRBV5-4; 12 positions agree with TRBD1. Per germline, CDR1 SGHNT and CDR2 YYREEE (reference sequence). This CDR3 spans 14 amino acids. Unmatched junction bases numbered 4, after V lost 4 bases and J lost 6 bases. The CDR3, as DNA: TGTGCCAGCAGCACGGGACAGGGGGCGAATGGCTACACCTTC. This sequence encodes CASSTGQGANGYTF.

Here the CDR3 DNA reads TGTGCCAGCTCCCTTCTCACCGGAGCTAATGAAAAACTGTTTTTT. Its translation: CASSLLTGANEKLFF. This chain links TRBV18 with TRBJ1-4, with D unresolved. The CDR3 spans 15 residues. V was clipped by 6 bases and J by 3 bases, with 14 bases between them. Germline loops: CDR1 KGHSH, CDR2 LQKENI.

V and J are TRBV30 and TRBJ2-7; possible D gene TRBD2, 5 bases. The germline V gene encodes CDR1 GTSNPN and CDR2 SVGIG (reference sequence). The CDR3 covers 14 residues. Trimming stripped 4 bases from V and 1 base from J, with 14 bases between. CDR3 sequence reads: CAWISVTDSYEQYF. The DNA of the CDR3 is TGTGCCTGGATTAGCGTAACGGATTCCTACGAGCAGTACTTC.

The chain employs TRBV11-2 and TRBJ2-7, with a weak D call TRBD1 (5 bases). Germline CDR1 SGHAT, CDR2 FQNNGV. V was cut by 5 bases and J by 0 bases, with 14 bases left in between. The CDR3 consists of 15 residues. The CDR3 DNA reads TGTGCCAGCAGCATAAATCCGACAGCCTCCTACGAGCAGTACTTC. It is translated as CASSINPTASYEQYF.